These 22 T cell receptor beta chains originate from one sample sequenced in a study of shared clonotypes between healthy human individuals. Naive CD8 populations comprised CD45RO-negative cells positively selected for CCR7, excluding terminally differentiated effector memory CD45RA+ cells. Clones were read by immunoSEQ multiplex PCR, and TCRdb kept only the in-frame ones, dropping some. The table records almost 700,000 clones, just over 90% of them present only once. The sequenced material came from naive CD8+ T cells sorted from blood. These receptors all come from a man aged 25 to 40 in good health.

This chain connects TRBV4-3 to TRBJ1-5; D gene ambiguous. There are 14 residues in the CDR3. Germline CDR1 LGHNA, CDR2 YSLEER. The ends were cut back, 0 bases at V and 5 bases at J, with 8 bases in the middle. CDR3 sequence: CASSQDRADQPQHF. CDR3 DNA sequence: TGCGCCAGCAGCCAAGATAGGGCTGATCAGCCCCAGCATTTT.

This chain uses TRBV5-6 with TRBJ2-7; D is ambiguous. The CDR3 runs to 17 residues. The V gene lost 0 bases and the J gene lost 3 bases, with 19 bases spanning the gap. Germline assignment: CDR1 SGHDT and CDR2 YYEEEE. The CDR3 loop is CASSLAVSIVGIYEQYF. The CDR3 DNA reads as TGTGCCAGCAGCTTGGCTGTCAGTATTGTGGGTATCTACGAGCAGTACTTC.

The genes are TRBV4-3 and TRBJ2-5, with D possibly matching TRBD2 (7 bases). Germline values: CDR1 LGHNA, CDR2 YSLEER. This CDR3 contains 14 residues. V was clipped by 0 bases and J by 7 bases, with 12 bases between them. As DNA, the CDR3 is TGCGCCAGCAGCCAAGAGCGGGGGCCCGCGACCCAGTACTTC. Translating gives CASSQERGPATQYF.

V usage is TRBV21-1 and J usage is TRBJ2-3; TRBD1, the table's D call, lacks a check against the DNA. TRBV21-1 constitutes a pseudogene. The CDR3 extends over 16 amino acids. The CDR3 bases are TGTGCCAGAGACGGAGGCAGGGGGAAAGGGACAGATACGCAGTATTTT. Amino acid sequence: CARDGGRGKGTDTQYF.

This clone is a singleton in its sample. This rearrangement joins TRBV27 to TRBJ2-1; D is possibly TRBD1 or TRBD2 (6 bases each). Germline V gives CDR1 MNHEY, CDR2 SMNVEV (reference sequence). V dropped 3 bases and J dropped 10 bases, with 13 bases sitting between them. CDR3 length: 13 residues. CDR3 sequence: CASSFLGGGEQFF. Written as DNA, the CDR3 is TGTGCCAGCAGTTTTTTGGGGGGCGGGGAGCAGTTCTTC.

The count of this clone is one. The rearrangement joins TRBV18 to TRBJ2-7; maybe TRBD1 (6 bases). CDR3 length: 14 amino acids. CDR1 is KGHSH, CDR2 LQKENI, per germline. V dropped 5 bases and J dropped 1 base, with 12 bases sitting between them. The CDR3 region is CASSGQGNSYEQYF. The CDR3 coding sequence is TGTGCCAGCTCAGGGCAGGGGAATTCCTACGAGCAGTACTTC.

V is TRBV28 and J is TRBJ2-2, with 11 bases matching TRBD1. This CDR3 has 16 amino acids. Germline V gene lookup returns CDR1 MDHEN and CDR2 SYDVKM. J lost 7 bases, V lost 3 bases, and 7 bases had no gene match. The CDR3 DNA is TGTGCCAGCAGTTTGATCGGACAGGGGGCGATCGGGGAGCTGTTTTTT. Amino acids: CASSLIGQGAIGELFF.

The chain uses TRBV11-2 and TRBJ2-3; 8 nucleotides align to TRBD2. Germline V CDR1 and CDR2: SGHAT, FQNNGV. CDR3 length equals 17 residues. J lost 1 base, V lost 5 bases, and 11 bases had no gene match. The CDR3 coding sequence is TGTGCCAGCAGCCCGTACAGCGGGAGACACGGCACAGATACGCAGTATTTT. The encoded protein is CASSPYSGRHGTDTQYF.

The rearrangement uses TRBV5-4 and TRBJ2-7, with D perhaps matching TRBD1 or TRBD2 (5 bases each). Germline CDR1 and CDR2: SGHNT and YYREEE (reference sequence). Trimming stripped 4 bases from V and 6 bases from J, with 20 bases between. The CDR3 sequence is 15 residues long. CDR3 in DNA: TGTGCCAGCAGCGGATTGGGACCATCGTTAACCGAGCAGTACTTC. This codes for CASSGLGPSLTEQYF.

This chain uses TRBV9 with TRBJ1-1; D unresolved. This CDR3 comprises 13 residues. The V and J ends lost 0 bases and 3 bases respectively, with 6 bases between them. CDR1 and CDR2 (germline): SGDLS, YYNGEE. The CDR3 sequence: CASSVEGYTEAFF. The CDR3 bases are TGTGCCAGCAGCGTAGAAGGGTACACTGAAGCTTTCTTT.

The chain couples TRBV5-5 to TRBJ2-1, with 8 bases fitting TRBD2. V lost 1 base and J lost 4; bases outside the gene matches: 4. CDR1 is SGHKS and CDR2 is YYEKEE in the germline V gene (reference sequence). The CDR3 has 15 amino acids. As DNA, the CDR3 is TGTGCCAGCAGCTTGTACGGGAGGGGTTACAATGAGCAGTTCTTC. Protein product: CASSLYGRGYNEQFF.

The V and J genes are TRBV7-9 and TRBJ1-4; the D gene is possibly TRBD1 (5 bases). V dropped 1 base and J dropped 7 bases, with 10 bases sitting between them. CDR3 length: 14 amino acids. CDR1 and CDR2 from the germline V gene are SEHNR and FQNEAQ (reference sequence). CDR3 protein: CASSLVGRGEKLFF. The CDR3 nucleotides are TGTGCCAGCAGCTTAGTGGGACGAGGTGAAAAACTGTTTTTT. The full variable domain, rest sourced from reference TRBV7-9 and TRBJ1-4, is DTGVSQNPRHKITKRGQNVTFRCDPISEHNRLYWYRQTLGQGPEFLTYFQNEAQLEKSRLLSDRFSAERPKGSFSTLEIQRTEQGDSAMYLCASSLVGRGEKLFFGSGTQLSVL.

The V gene is TRBV7-9, the J gene TRBJ2-3, with TRBD2 matching 15 bases. The J segment lost 6 bases and the V segment lost 4 bases, leaving 11 bases of the junction unmatched. Germline CDR1 is SEHNR and CDR2 is FQNEAQ (reference sequence). The CDR3 contains 18 residues. The CDR3 loop is CASSYGLAGGPGVDTQYF. As DNA, the CDR3 is TGTGCCAGCAGCTACGGACTAGCGGGAGGGCCTGGTGTGGATACGCAGTATTTT. Using reference TRBV7-9 and TRBJ2-3 for the parts outside the CDR3, the full variable domain is DTGVSQNPRHKITKRGQNVTFRCDPISEHNRLYWYRQTLGQGPEFLTYFQNEAQLEKSRLLSDRFSAERPKGSFSTLEIQRTEQGDSAMYLCASSYGLAGGPGVDTQYFGPGTRLTVL.

The genes are TRBV5-4 and TRBJ2-7; 13 positions agree with TRBD2. With V trimmed by 9 bases and J by 5 bases, 8 bases remained unmatched. The CDR3 totals 14 residues. Germline V lookup: CDR1 SGHNT, CDR2 YYREEE (reference sequence). CDR3 in amino acids: CATRTSGSKDEQYF. The DNA for the CDR3 is TGTGCCACCCGGACTAGCGGGAGTAAAGACGAGCAGTACTTC.

The chain recombines TRBV11-3 with TRBJ2-7; the D is unclear. This CDR3 has 14 residues. Trimming removed 2 bases from V and 5 bases from J, with 13 bases in between. The germline CDR1 and CDR2 sequences are SGHNT and YENEEA. This CDR3 reads CASSLLTGADEQYF. CDR3 nucleotide sequence: TGTGCCAGCAGCTTATTAACGGGTGCAGACGAGCAGTACTTC.

Points on this clone: The germline gene is not matched at one end of the junction; a read error may be the cause. The V call is TRBV7-9, the J call TRBJ2-1; 7 positions match TRBD2. The CDR3 runs 12 residues. From germline, CDR1 is SEHNR and CDR2 FQNEAQ (reference sequence). As DNA, the CDR3 is TGTGCCAGCAGCTTCCCGCGTGGGGGGGGGATCTTC. This gives the protein CASSFPRGGGIF.

As concerns this clone: This sample includes further DNA sequences coding for the same CDR3. The J gene is TRBJ2-7, the V gene TRBV28; TRBD2 is a possible D gene (5 bases). Between the trimmed V and J ends, which lost 2 bases and 0 bases, there was a span of 11 bases. The CDR3 consists of 15 residues. The germline V gene encodes CDR1 MDHEN and CDR2 SYDVKM. In DNA form, the CDR3 reads TGTGCCAGCAGTTTAGCGGCGGGTTCCTCCTACGAGCAGTACTTC. As protein: CASSLAAGSSYEQYF.

The CDR3 reads CASGDRVMNEQFF. The CDR3 DNA reads TGTGCCAGCGGCGACAGGGTGATGAATGAGCAGTTCTTC. This rearrangement joins TRBV6-5 to TRBJ2-1; 7 positions match TRBD1. This CDR3 has 13 residues. The germline CDR1 and CDR2 sequences are MNHEY and SVGAGI. With V trimmed by 8 bases and J by 7 bases, 8 bases remained unmatched.

The chain combines TRBV7-9 with TRBJ1-5, with a tentative D call TRBD1 (5 bases). CDR1 SEHNR and CDR2 FQNEAQ come from the germline V gene (reference sequence). The CDR3 spans 12 residues. V shed 5 bases and J shed 10 bases, with 12 bases lying between them. For the CDR3, the DNA is TGTGCCAGCAGCAGAGGGGACTATCCCCAGCATTTT. Its protein is CASSRGDYPQHF.

This chain joins TRBV27 and TRBJ2-5; D perhaps matches TRBD2 (5 bases). V was cut by 6 bases and J by 3 bases, with 14 bases left in between. Per germline, CDR1 MNHEY and CDR2 SMNVEV (reference sequence). The CDR3 sequence is 14 residues long. CDR3 DNA: TGTGCCAGCAGCCTATTGTCGGGAAAAGAGACCCAGTACTTC. As protein: CASSLLSGKETQYF.

The J gene is TRBJ2-5, the V gene TRBV7-9; the D is unclear. From germline, CDR1 is SEHNR and CDR2 FQNEAQ (reference sequence). The length of the CDR3 is 12 residues. Deletions cut 5 bases from V and 1 base from J, with 5 bases between. CDR3: CASSASQETQYF. DNA of the CDR3: TGTGCCAGCAGCGCGTCCCAAGAGACCCAGTACTTC.

The chain has TRBV7-6 and TRBJ2-7, with D unclear. Deletions cut 1 base from V and 7 bases from J, with 14 bases between. This CDR3 contains 14 residues. Per the germline V gene, CDR1 is SGHVS and CDR2 is FNYEAQ. The CDR3 is CASSLEIYRPEQYF. As DNA, the CDR3 is TGTGCCAGCAGCTTAGAAATTTACCGTCCGGAGCAGTACTTC. The entire variable domain, with the rest obtained from reference TRBV7-6 and TRBJ2-7, is as follows: GAGVSQSPRYKVTKRGQDVALRCDPISGHVSLYWYRQALGQGPEFLTYFNYEAQQDKSGLPNDRFSAERPEGSISTLTIQRTEQRDSAMYRCASSLEIYRPEQYFGPGTRLTVT.